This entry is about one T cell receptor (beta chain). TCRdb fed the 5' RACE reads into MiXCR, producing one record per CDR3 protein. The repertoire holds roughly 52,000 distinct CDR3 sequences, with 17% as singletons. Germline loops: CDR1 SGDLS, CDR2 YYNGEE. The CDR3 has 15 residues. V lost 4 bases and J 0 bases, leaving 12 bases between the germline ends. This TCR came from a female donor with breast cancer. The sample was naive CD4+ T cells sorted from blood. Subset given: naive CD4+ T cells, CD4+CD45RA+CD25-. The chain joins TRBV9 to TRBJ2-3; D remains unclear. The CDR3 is CASSPTELSTDTQYF. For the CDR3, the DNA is TGTGCCAGCAGCCCGACGGAACTAAGCACAGATACGCAGTATTTT.